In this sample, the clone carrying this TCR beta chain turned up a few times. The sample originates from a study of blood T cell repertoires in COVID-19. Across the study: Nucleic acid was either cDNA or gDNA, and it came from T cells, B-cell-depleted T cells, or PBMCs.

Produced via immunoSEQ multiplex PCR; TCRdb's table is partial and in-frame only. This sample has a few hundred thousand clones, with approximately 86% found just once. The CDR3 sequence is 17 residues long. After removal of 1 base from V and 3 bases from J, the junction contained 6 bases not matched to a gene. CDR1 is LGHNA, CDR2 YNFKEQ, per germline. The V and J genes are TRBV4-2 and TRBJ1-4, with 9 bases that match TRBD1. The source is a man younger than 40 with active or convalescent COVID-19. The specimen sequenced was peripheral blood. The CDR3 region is CASSQVGQGPANEKLFF. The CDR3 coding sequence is TGTGCCAGCAGCCAAGTGGGACAGGGCCCTGCTAATGAAAAACTGTTTTTT.